This T cell receptor (beta chain) stems from a study of T cell changes during pregnancy in multiple sclerosis. Generated by immunoSEQ multiplex PCR, the TCRdb table keeps only in-frame clones and is missing some. The sample lists about 39,000 clones, 90% to 95% occurring once. The CDR3 is 14 amino acids. CDR1 and CDR2 (germline): SGHRS, YFSETQ. V was pared by 5 bases and J by 1 base, with 2 bases of the junction left unmatched. The chain carries TRBV5-1 and TRBJ2-3; 9 bases line up with TRBD1. The sample was CD4+ T cells from peripheral blood mononuclear cells, taken after pregnancy. The source of this sequence is a female donor with multiple sclerosis, enrolled in a pregnancy study. The DNA for the CDR3 is TGCGCCAGCAGGAGGACAGGGGGCACAGATACGCAGTATTTT. It encodes CASRRTGGTDTQYF. Drawing the rest from reference TRBV5-1 and TRBJ2-3, the complete variable domain is KAGVTQTPRYLIKTRGQQVTLSCSPISGHRSVSWYQQTPGQGLQFLFEYFSETQRNKGNFPGRFSGRQFSNSRSEMNVSTLELGDSALYLCASRRTGGTDTQYFGPGTRLTVL.